This TCR beta chain emerged from a study of shared clonotypes between healthy human individuals (dated by TCRdb to 2018 to 2021). Describing the broader study: The cohort comprised a couple of women and three men aged 18 to 49 years. For each donor, three plates each were used for CD4 naive and CD4 memory, two plates were used for CD8 naive, and one plate was used for CD8 memory. To estimate repertoire size and how much clonotypes are shared between individuals, the study performed deep sequencing of blood TCR repertoires from a handful of healthy adults. To increase sequencing depth and limit assay-specific biases, TCR repertoire library preparation and sequencing were carried out by different laboratories using diverse techniques. Leukapheresis yielded between about 0.85 and 10 billion PBMCs per donor.

The germline V gene yields SGHVS for CDR1 and FQNEAQ for CDR2. Cut back by 5 bases and 5 bases, the V and J ends lie 13 bases apart. From cysteine to phenylalanine, the CDR3 is 13 amino acids long. Only the CDR3 portion is preserved as DNA: 39 bases, with reading frame beginning at the first base. Beyond this particular receptor, the publication reports: Compared with non-shared clonotypes, the clonotypes found in all four sorted-subset donors had higher generation probabilities. Because the study included a small number of donors, the genetic and exposure-history diversity represented was limited. Pairwise subsampling led to the expectation that sequencing depth would affect the degree of clonotype sharing among donors. Across a handful of donors, roughly 5% of naive CD4, roughly 3.5% of naive CD8, 2.3% of memory CD4, and approximately 0.4% of memory CD8 clonotypes were shared. Estimated clonotype richness was generally larger for naive than for memory subsets. Only blood was sampled, and tissue TCR repertoires likely differ from those in blood. Even with the large sequencing depth, rarefaction of the sorted-subset datasets indicated that sequencing was incomplete.

With respect to this clone: Its antigen is still unknown. Base qualities are not recorded, but no much larger clone differs from it by a single base.

TCR CDR3 regions were amplified from genomic DNA by multiplex PCR using the deep immunoSEQ assay. Genomic DNA extracted from each cell subset was distributed evenly over all wells of several immunoSEQ 96-well plates, and each plate served as one replicate. For sorted subsets, about 200 ng genomic DNA, equal to about 30,000 T cell genomes, was loaded into each replicate PCR. The purified libraries were quantified using a Qubit 3.0 fluorometer, sized with a Bioanalyzer 2100, and then quantified again using the KAPA Library Quantification kit. A separate single-read 150-cycle Illumina NextSeq 550 flow cell was used to sequence each immunoSEQ 96-well plate. The authors processed their data as follows. Because the immunoSEQ output included only junctional sequences and no quality scores, the filtering could not be the same as the filtering used for full-length reads. To assign V/J genes and CDR3, sequences were annotated using PyIR, a Python wrapper for IgBLAST v1.9, with IMGT germline references. Any read was removed if the V/J assignment was weak (E-value above 1e-6), the CDR3 was missing, or the read contained stop codons, out-of-frame junctions, or ambiguous translated residues. V3J clonotypes were defined by identical inferred V gene, J gene, and CDR3 amino acid sequence. The percentage overlap between two repertoires was calculated by dividing the number of shared unique clonotypes by the size of the smaller repertoire. RTK rarefaction, the Chao1 estimator, and Recon v2.1 estimates of unobserved clonotypes were used to assess repertoire richness. Generation probabilities were computed with OLGA for all TCRbeta clonotypes obtained by the gDNA method from a few donors. What TCRdb holds here is the immuneACCESS table cut down to in-frame rearrangements. Part of the clones is not present; checked against another copy, under half of the missing clones reflect an unresolved V gene, and the others are unexplained. For V, J and clone size, that table is used; D and trimming come from the DNA. Counted in this sample were about 2.2 million clones; more than 85% of them appeared once. Over 1.5% of the sample belongs to the ten largest clones.

CD8 naive samples were CD45RO-negative cells positively selected for CCR7, giving a CD45RA+CCR7+ population that excluded TemRA cells. Healthy HIV-negative adults with no recently reported acute infections or vaccinations were included as donors. Every donor was a Caucasian adult living in Nashville, Tennessee, USA. After blood collection by leukapheresis, PBMCs were isolated using Ficoll-Histopaque density gradient centrifugation and then cryopreserved in the vapor phase of liquid nitrogen. Purity and quantity of every magnetically sorted T cell population were checked by analytical flow cytometry. Each sorted fraction had its genomic DNA isolated and then quantified by UV absorbance on a Nanodrop 2000c.

This clonotype originated in a man between 18 and 29 years old in good health. Some clones in this sample may be carry-over from other donors' samples. This receptor chain uses TRBV7-8 and TRBJ2-7, with the D call tentatively TRBD1 or TRBD2, each fitting 5 bases. The sequencing sample was made of naive CD8+ T cells from PBMCs. What this sample's cell subset or site label stands for: CD45RA+CCR7+. The CDR3 protein is CASSAGTPDEQYF. In nucleotides, the sequence is TGTGCCAGCAGCGCCGGGACCCCCGACGAGCAGTACTTC.